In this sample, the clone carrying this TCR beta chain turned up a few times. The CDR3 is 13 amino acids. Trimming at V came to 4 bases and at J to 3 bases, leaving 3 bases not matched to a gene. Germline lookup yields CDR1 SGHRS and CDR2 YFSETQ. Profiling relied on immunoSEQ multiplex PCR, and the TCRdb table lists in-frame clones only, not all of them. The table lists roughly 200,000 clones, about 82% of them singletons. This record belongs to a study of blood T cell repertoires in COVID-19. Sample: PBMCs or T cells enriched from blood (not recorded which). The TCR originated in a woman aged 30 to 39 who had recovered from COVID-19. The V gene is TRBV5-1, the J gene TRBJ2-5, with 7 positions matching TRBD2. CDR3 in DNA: TGCGCCAGCAGCCCTAGCGGCGAAGAGACCCAGTACTTC. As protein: CASSPSGEETQYF.